This T cell receptor beta chain was recovered during a study of Ad26.COV2.S vaccination and SARS-CoV-2 variants. TCRdb's copy holds only in-frame clones and misses some; the assay was immunoSEQ multiplex PCR. Of roughly 510,000 clones in the sample, roughly nine tenths are singletons; the top ten hold over 10%. This sample's treatment: around 19 received Ad26.COV2.S at low or high dose, single or two shots; roughly 5 received placebo; per-sample allocation not given. Day 63 after the first injection of vaccine or placebo was the sampling time. This clone is a singleton in its sample. Its antigen is undetermined. This CDR3 is 15 amino acids long. V was trimmed by 4 bases and J by 0 bases, leaving 14 bases between them. Study outcomes and limitations: Ad26.COV2.S recipients had broader spike-specific TCRs (P = 0.0014).

The chain combines TRBV5-3 with TRBJ2-7; no reliable D call. TRBV5-3 is labeled an ORF, and its function is uncertain. Specimen: peripheral blood, collected in a trial of Ad26.COV2.S vaccine versus placebo. This clonotype was sampled from a person aged 18-65 years who received the Ad26.COV2.S COVID-19 vaccine or a placebo. The CDR3 protein is CARSAQSGISYEQYF. DNA of the CDR3: TGTGCCAGAAGCGCCCAGTCGGGCATCTCCTACGAGCAGTACTTC.